Listed below are T cell receptor beta chains from one sample, sequenced in a study of blood T cell repertoires in COVID-19. Assay: immunoSEQ multiplex PCR; the TCRdb copy retains only in-frame clones and omits some. The sample lists about 150,000 clones; 70% to 80% were seen once. Specimen: peripheral blood. The receptors come from a man between 60 and 75 years old who had recovered from COVID-19. CDR3s include the opening cysteine and the closing phenylalanine or tryptophan. D genes are given only for firm matches. For some rows the clone size is stated as once, few or many, or as a class when expanded; others skip it.

clone_size: NA
d_call: TRBD2
v_call: TRBV7-3
j_call: TRBJ2-3
cdr3_aa: CASSYTSGVLDTQYF
cdr3_nt: TGTGCCAGCAGCTACACTAGCGGGGTACTTGATACGCAGTATTTT

clone_size: NA
d_call: NA
v_call: TRBV5-8
j_call: TRBJ1-6
cdr3_aa: CASSLWPPLHF
cdr3_nt: TGTGCCAGCAGCTTGTGGCCCCCCCTCCACTTT

clone_size: NA
d_call: NA
v_call: TRBV11-2
j_call: TRBJ1-2
cdr3_aa: CASSPGVRPLLPNSYGYTF
cdr3_nt: TGTGCCAGCAGCCCCGGGGTCCGGCCGCTGCTACCCAACTCCTATGGCTACACCTTC

clone_size: NA
d_call: TRBD1
v_call: TRBV28
j_call: TRBJ2-5
cdr3_aa: CASSRQGTRETQYF
cdr3_nt: TGTGCCAGCAGTCGACAGGGGACAAGGGAGACCCAGTACTTC

clone_size: NA
d_call: NA
v_call: TRBV6-6
j_call: TRBJ1-2
cdr3_aa: CASSLPTENYGYTF
cdr3_nt: TGTGCCAGCAGCCTTCCTACTGAGAACTATGGCTACACCTTC

clone_size: NA
d_call: NA
v_call: TRBV4-3
j_call: TRBJ2-3
cdr3_aa: CASSQDHGDTQYF
cdr3_nt: TGCGCCAGCAGCCAAGATCACGGAGATACGCAGTATTTT

clone_size: NA
d_call: NA
v_call: TRBV6-1
j_call: TRBJ1-5
cdr3_aa: CASSDRQINQPQHF
cdr3_nt: TGTGCCAGCAGTGACCGACAGATCAATCAGCCCCAGCATTTT

clone_size: NA
d_call: NA
v_call: TRBV15
j_call: TRBJ1-2
cdr3_aa: CATSRNQGVENYGYTF
cdr3_nt: TGTGCCACCAGCAGAAACCAAGGGGTGGAAAACTATGGCTACACCTTC

clone_size: NA
d_call: NA
v_call: TRBV6-4
j_call: TRBJ2-2
cdr3_aa: CASSRTAGTGELFF
cdr3_nt: TGTGCCAGCAGTAGGACGGCGGGCACCGGGGAGCTGTTTTTT

clone_size: NA
d_call: TRBD1
v_call: TRBV5-4
j_call: TRBJ2-1
cdr3_aa: CASRRQPDRVPNNEQFF
cdr3_nt: TGTGCCAGCCGACGACAACCAGACAGGGTTCCGAACAATGAGCAGTTCTTC

clone_size: NA
d_call: NA
v_call: TRBV6-5
j_call: TRBJ2-2
cdr3_aa: CASSSSTFTGELFF
cdr3_nt: TGTGCCAGCAGTAGTTCCACTTTCACCGGGGAGCTGTTTTTT

clone_size: NA
d_call: NA
v_call: TRBV19
j_call: TRBJ1-1
cdr3_aa: CASSRQTNTEAFF
cdr3_nt: TGTGCCAGTAGTAGACAGACGAACACTGAAGCTTTCTTT

clone_size: NA
d_call: TRBD1
v_call: TRBV5-1
j_call: TRBJ2-7
cdr3_aa: CASSPGQGSYEQYF
cdr3_nt: TGCGCCAGCAGCCCGGGACAGGGCTCCTACGAGCAGTACTTC

clone_size: NA
d_call: TRBD2
v_call: TRBV6-1
j_call: TRBJ2-3
cdr3_aa: CASSEDGAGGVDTQYF
cdr3_nt: TGTGCCAGCAGTGAAGATGGAGCGGGGGGCGTAGATACGCAGTATTTT

clone_size: NA
d_call: TRBD2
v_call: TRBV6-5
j_call: TRBJ2-1
cdr3_aa: CASSRLAYNEQFF
cdr3_nt: TGTGCCAGCAGTAGACTAGCGTATAATGAGCAGTTCTTC

clone_size: NA
d_call: NA
v_call: TRBV7-2
j_call: TRBJ1-1
cdr3_aa: CASSLDFRGEAFF
cdr3_nt: TGTGCCAGCAGCTTAGACTTCCGCGGTGAAGCTTTCTTT

clone_size: NA
d_call: TRBD2
v_call: TRBV5-1
j_call: TRBJ2-1
cdr3_aa: CASSLQTSGGDANEQFF
cdr3_nt: TGCGCCAGCAGCTTACAGACTAGCGGGGGCGACGCCAATGAGCAGTTCTTC

clone_size: NA
d_call: NA
v_call: TRBV12-5
j_call: TRBJ2-2
cdr3_aa: CASGLRGANTGELFF
cdr3_nt: TGTGCTAGTGGTTTGCGCGGGGCGAACACCGGGGAGCTGTTTTTT

clone_size: NA
d_call: NA
v_call: TRBV5-4
j_call: TRBJ2-5
cdr3_aa: CASSFRETQETQYF
cdr3_nt: TGTGCCAGCAGCTTCCGGGAAACCCAAGAGACCCAGTACTTC

clone_size: NA
d_call: NA
v_call: TRBV30
j_call: TRBJ1-2
cdr3_aa: CAHAQGRSYGYTF
cdr3_nt: TGTGCCCATGCCCAGGGGAGAAGCTATGGCTACACCTTC

clone_size: once
d_call: NA
v_call: TRBV30
j_call: TRBJ1-5
cdr3_aa: CAWSSQGSQPQHF
cdr3_nt: TGTGCCTGGAGTTCCCAGGGGAGTCAGCCCCAGCATTTT

clone_size: NA
d_call: NA
v_call: TRBV19
j_call: TRBJ1-6
cdr3_aa: CASSIVVFLDSPLNSPLHF
cdr3_nt: TGTGCCAGTAGTATAGTTGTCTTCTTGGACAGCCCCCTCAATTCACCCCTCCACTTT

clone_size: NA
d_call: TRBD1
v_call: TRBV4-3
j_call: TRBJ1-2
cdr3_aa: CASSPLGAGGNYGYTF
cdr3_nt: TGCGCCAGCAGCCCTTTGGGGGCAGGGGGAAACTATGGCTACACCTTC

clone_size: NA
d_call: NA
v_call: TRBV11-1
j_call: TRBJ2-3
cdr3_aa: CASSPRPDTQYF
cdr3_nt: TGTGCCAGCAGCCCCAGGCCAGATACGCAGTATTTT

clone_size: NA
d_call: NA
v_call: TRBV18
j_call: TRBJ2-7
cdr3_aa: CASSPGGVGTYEQYF
cdr3_nt: TGTGCCAGCTCACCAGGAGGGGTCGGCACCTACGAGCAGTACTTC

clone_size: few
d_call: NA
v_call: TRBV2
j_call: TRBJ2-3
cdr3_aa: CASRERALGEDTQYF
cdr3_nt: TGTGCCAGCAGGGAGCGGGCCCTTGGGGAAGATACGCAGTATTTT

clone_size: NA
d_call: TRBD1
v_call: TRBV24-1
j_call: TRBJ1-1
cdr3_aa: CATSDWTGDEAFF
cdr3_nt: TGTGCCACCAGTGATTGGACAGGAGACGAAGCTTTCTTT

clone_size: NA
d_call: TRBD2
v_call: TRBV9
j_call: TRBJ2-3
cdr3_aa: CASSVGPSGGPMVGDTQYF
cdr3_nt: TGTGCCAGCAGCGTAGGGCCTAGCGGGGGGCCTATGGTTGGGGATACGCAGTATTTT

clone_size: NA
d_call: NA
v_call: TRBV18
j_call: TRBJ1-2
cdr3_aa: CASSPTETVYGYTF
cdr3_nt: TGTGCCAGCTCACCGACGGAGACCGTCTATGGCTACACCTTC

clone_size: few
d_call: NA
v_call: TRBV5-1
j_call: TRBJ1-5
cdr3_aa: CASSLDSNSNQPQHF
cdr3_nt: TGCGCCAGCAGCTTGGATTCCAATAGCAATCAGCCCCAGCATTTT

clone_size: NA
d_call: NA
v_call: TRBV5-4
j_call: TRBJ2-2
cdr3_aa: CASSLQSSANTGELFF
cdr3_nt: TGTGCCAGCAGCTTGCAGAGCAGCGCGAACACCGGGGAGCTGTTTTTT

clone_size: NA
d_call: TRBD1
v_call: TRBV3-1/TRBV3-2
j_call: TRBJ1-5
cdr3_aa: CASSRTGSNQPQHF
cdr3_nt: TGTGCCAGCAGTCGGACAGGGAGCAATCAGCCCCAGCATTTT

clone_size: NA
d_call: NA
v_call: TRBV27
j_call: TRBJ1-2
cdr3_aa: CASSFAGTGYTF
cdr3_nt: TGTGCCAGCAGTTTTGCGGGGACCGGCTACACCTTC

clone_size: NA
d_call: TRBD2
v_call: TRBV9
j_call: TRBJ2-7
cdr3_aa: CASSPTSGGNYPLYF
cdr3_nt: TGTGCCAGCAGCCCTACCAGCGGGGGAAATTACCCGCTTTACTTC

clone_size: NA
d_call: NA
v_call: TRBV19
j_call: TRBJ2-6
cdr3_aa: CASSPPLAAQPISGANVLTF
cdr3_nt: TGTGCCAGTAGTCCACCCCTCGCGGCCCAGCCTATCTCTGGGGCCAACGTCCTGACTTTC

clone_size: NA
d_call: TRBD1
v_call: TRBV27
j_call: TRBJ1-5
cdr3_aa: CASSFSTGVGNQPQHF
cdr3_nt: TGTGCCAGCAGTTTCTCCACAGGGGTCGGCAATCAGCCCCAGCATTTT

clone_size: NA
d_call: TRBD2
v_call: TRBV25-1
j_call: TRBJ2-5
cdr3_aa: CASSEYGLAETQYF
cdr3_nt: TGTGCCAGCAGTGAGTACGGACTAGCAGAGACCCAGTACTTC

clone_size: NA
d_call: TRBD1
v_call: TRBV6-5
j_call: TRBJ1-1
cdr3_aa: CASSVDRANTEAFF
cdr3_nt: TGTGCCAGCAGCGTAGACAGGGCGAACACTGAAGCTTTCTTT

clone_size: NA
d_call: TRBD1
v_call: TRBV5-6
j_call: TRBJ2-1
cdr3_aa: CASRGGLGGNEQFF
cdr3_nt: TGTGCCAGTCGAGGGGGCCTAGGAGGCAATGAGCAGTTCTTC